These T cell receptor beta chains were read from a single sample in a study of shared clonotypes between healthy human individuals. Data came from immunoSEQ multiplex PCR; TCRdb stores just in-frame clones and leaves some out. Counted here are some 900,000 clones, 60% to 85% occurring once; the ten biggest clones make up approximately 1.5%. The sequencing input was memory CD4+ T cells sorted from blood. The receptors derive from a man between 18 and 29 years old in good health. Each CDR3 is given with its conserved first and last residue. The D gene is left open where the match is weak. Size is omitted from some rows. Given values are once, few, many or a class for expanded clones.

DNA: TGTGCCAGCATTCAAGGGGACAACCGCGCTTGGGCTTTCTTT; CDR3: CASIQGDNRAWAFF; J: TRBJ1-1; V: TRBV6-1; D: -; size: -
DNA: TGTGCCAGCAGTTTCCTCAACAATGAGCAGTTCTTC; CDR3: CASSFLNNEQFF; J: TRBJ2-1; V: TRBV6-1; D: -; size: -
DNA: TGTGCCTGGAGCCGACAGGACAATCAGCCCCAGCATTTT; CDR3: CAWSRQDNQPQHF; J: TRBJ1-5; V: TRBV30; D: -; size: -
DNA: TGTGCCATCAACCGGGACAGCAATCAGCCCCAGCATTTT; CDR3: CAINRDSNQPQHF; J: TRBJ1-5; V: TRBV10-3; D: -; size: -
DNA: TGTGCCAGCAGCGGGACTAGCGGGACCGGGGAACTGTTTTTT; CDR3: CASSGTSGTGELFF; J: TRBJ2-2; V: TRBV9; D: TRBD2; size: few
DNA: TGCGCCAGCAGCCCCGGGACAACGCCCCACAATGAGCAGTTCTTC; CDR3: CASSPGTTPHNEQFF; J: TRBJ2-1; V: TRBV4-1; D: -; size: -
DNA: TGTGCCAGCAGCTTAGAAGGGACCCCCAACTATGGCTACACCTTC; CDR3: CASSLEGTPNYGYTF; J: TRBJ1-2; V: TRBV7-9; D: -; size: -
DNA: TGTGCCAGCAGCTTACGGGGTTTAAGCACCGGGGAGCTGTTTTTT; CDR3: CASSLRGLSTGELFF; J: TRBJ2-2; V: TRBV5-6; D: -; size: -
DNA: TGTGCCAGCAGTCGACCAGGGGGCACTGAAGCTTTCTTT; CDR3: CASSRPGGTEAFF; J: TRBJ1-1; V: TRBV6-5; D: TRBD1; size: -
DNA: TGTGCCAGCAGCCGCGACGGATCTACCTACGAGCAGTACTTC; CDR3: CASSRDGSTYEQYF; J: TRBJ2-7; V: TRBV7-2; D: -; size: -
DNA: TGTGCCAGCAGCTTGGCCCGGGGGAACGGTTATGGCTACACCTTC; CDR3: CASSLARGNGYGYTF; J: TRBJ1-2; V: TRBV5-6; D: -; size: -
DNA: TGTGCCAGCAGTGCCCAAGCAGGGTGGTCCTACGAGCAGTACTTC; CDR3: CASSAQAGWSYEQYF; J: TRBJ2-7; V: TRBV9; D: -; size: once
DNA: TGTGCCAGCAGCCGTAATGAAAAACTGTTTTTT; CDR3: CASSRNEKLFF; J: TRBJ1-4; V: TRBV25-1; D: -; size: -
DNA: TGTGCCAGCAGCCAAGAAACTTCCTCGACTGACTTCCTCTATGGCTACACCTTC; CDR3: CASSQETSSTDFLYGYTF; J: TRBJ1-2; V: TRBV4-2; D: -; size: -
DNA: TGTGCCAGCAGGGCAGGAAATTCACCCCTCCACTTT; CDR3: CASRAGNSPLHF; J: TRBJ1-6; V: TRBV6-5; D: -; size: -
DNA: TGTGCCAGCAGCTTGGGGGGCCGTCTAGAAAAACTGTTTTTT; CDR3: CASSLGGRLEKLFF; J: TRBJ1-4; V: TRBV5-8; D: -; size: -
DNA: TGTGCCAGCAGTCAGGGAGGGAGTCAGCCCCAGCATTTT; CDR3: CASSQGGSQPQHF; J: TRBJ1-5; V: TRBV28; D: -; size: -
DNA: TGTGCTGTAACTAGTCTGAGCACAGATACGCAGTATTTT; CDR3: CAVTSLSTDTQYF; J: TRBJ2-3; V: TRBV7-7; D: -; size: -
DNA: TGTGCCAGCAGTCCAATTTACAGGGGGAGCAATCAGCCCCAGCATTTT; CDR3: CASSPIYRGSNQPQHF; J: TRBJ1-5; V: TRBV27; D: TRBD1; size: -
DNA: TGTGCCAGCACCCTTCTTTCGGGTAATTCACCCCTCCACTTT; CDR3: CASTLLSGNSPLHF; J: TRBJ1-6; V: TRBV21-1; D: -; size: -
DNA: TGCGCCAGCAGTGAAGGGGGCGGTACAGAGACCCAGTACTTC; CDR3: CASSEGGGTETQYF; J: TRBJ2-5; V: TRBV10-2; D: TRBD1; size: many
DNA: TGCGCCAGCAGCTTGGCCCAAACCACAGATACGCAGTATTTT; CDR3: CASSLAQTTDTQYF; J: TRBJ2-3; V: TRBV5-1; D: -; size: -
DNA: TGTGCCACCAGTCCCGGGACAGGGTTTAGCAATCAGCCCCAGCATTTT; CDR3: CATSPGTGFSNQPQHF; J: TRBJ1-5; V: TRBV15; D: TRBD1; size: -
DNA: TGCGCCAGCAGCTCCGACAGGGTTGGCACCGGGGAGCTGTTTTTT; CDR3: CASSSDRVGTGELFF; J: TRBJ2-2; V: TRBV5-1; D: TRBD1; size: -
DNA: TGTGCCAGCAGCTTGTTCGGGACAGGGGGCTATGGCTACACCTTC; CDR3: CASSLFGTGGYGYTF; J: TRBJ1-2; V: TRBV5-4; D: TRBD1; size: -
DNA: TGTGCCAGCAGCTTAAGAGGAACCTACTACGAGCAGTACTTC; CDR3: CASSLRGTYYEQYF; J: TRBJ2-7; V: TRBV11-3; D: -; size: -
DNA: TGTGCCAGCAGCTTCCCGACAGGGGGTGTATACGAGCAGTACTTC; CDR3: CASSFPTGGVYEQYF; J: TRBJ2-7; V: TRBV11-2; D: TRBD1; size: -
DNA: TGTGCCAGCAGCTTAGGGGGGGCATTGAGGAACACCGGGGAGCTGTTTTTT; CDR3: CASSLGGALRNTGELFF; J: TRBJ2-2; V: TRBV7-8; D: -; size: once
DNA: TGTGCCAGCAGTTTCAACTACAGGGGGAACACTGAAGCTTTCTTT; CDR3: CASSFNYRGNTEAFF; J: TRBJ1-1; V: TRBV28; D: TRBD1; size: -
DNA: TGTGCCAGCAGCTTAGTCGGCCCAGTCGGCAGAGGCGGGGAGACCCAGTACTTC; CDR3: CASSLVGPVGRGGETQYF; J: TRBJ2-5; V: TRBV11-3; D: -; size: many
DNA: TGTGCCAGCAGCTTAGCGCGGGCAGGGAATGAAAAACTGTTTTTT; CDR3: CASSLARAGNEKLFF; J: TRBJ1-4; V: TRBV7-9; D: -; size: -
DNA: TGTGCCAGCCGAAACGGGGGGATCGGCACTGAAGCTTTCTTT; CDR3: CASRNGGIGTEAFF; J: TRBJ1-1; V: TRBV28; D: -; size: few
DNA: TGTGCCAGCAGCTTAACCGGGACACCTAACACTGAAGCTTTCTTT; CDR3: CASSLTGTPNTEAFF; J: TRBJ1-1; V: TRBV5-4; D: -; size: -
DNA: TGCGCCAGTTCAGAAGGGGGCTTCTCCTACAATGAGCAGTTCTTC; CDR3: CASSEGGFSYNEQFF; J: TRBJ2-1; V: TRBV5-1; D: TRBD1; size: -
DNA: TGTGCCAGCAGCGTACGGGACAGGGCAGAGCAGTACTTC; CDR3: CASSVRDRAEQYF; J: TRBJ2-7; V: TRBV9; D: TRBD1; size: -
DNA: TGTGCCAGCAGCTTCCGGATAGTTCAAGAGACCCAGTACTTC; CDR3: CASSFRIVQETQYF; J: TRBJ2-5; V: TRBV7-9; D: -; size: -
DNA: TGTGCCTGGAGTGATTCGGGCAATCAGCCCCAGCATTTT; CDR3: CAWSDSGNQPQHF; J: TRBJ1-5; V: TRBV30; D: -; size: -
DNA: TGTGCCAGCAGCCTAGGGACTTTTCCGACCGGGGAGCTGTTTTTT; CDR3: CASSLGTFPTGELFF; J: TRBJ2-2; V: TRBV5-4; D: -; size: -
DNA: TGTGCCACCAGCGGACAGGGCTCAAATGAAAAACTGTTTTTT; CDR3: CATSGQGSNEKLFF; J: TRBJ1-4; V: TRBV15; D: TRBD1; size: -
DNA: TGTGCCAGCAGCTTAGATGGGCTAAACTACGAGCAGTACTTC; CDR3: CASSLDGLNYEQYF; J: TRBJ2-7; V: TRBV7-2; D: -; size: -
DNA: TGTGCCTGGAGTGCGGGTCCCGGGAGTGAAAAACTGTTTTTT; CDR3: CAWSAGPGSEKLFF; J: TRBJ1-4; V: TRBV30; D: -; size: -
DNA: TGTGCCAGCAGGATACAGGGGGACTATGGCTACACCTTC; CDR3: CASRIQGDYGYTF; J: TRBJ1-2; V: TRBV28; D: TRBD1; size: few
DNA: TGTGCCAGCAGTGAACTCCCGGGGGTTGCTTTCTTT; CDR3: CASSELPGVAFF; J: TRBJ1-1; V: TRBV6-1; D: -; size: -
DNA: TGTGCCATCAGCGAGGACCCTGGAAACACCATATATTTT; CDR3: CAISEDPGNTIYF; J: TRBJ1-3; V: TRBV10-3; D: -; size: -
DNA: TGTGCCTGGAGTGATCCGACGGGGGAGCAGTACTTC; CDR3: CAWSDPTGEQYF; J: TRBJ2-7; V: TRBV30; D: -; size: -
DNA: TGTGCTAGCAGCTTTAGGTTCCAAGAGACCCAGTACTTC; CDR3: CASSFRFQETQYF; J: TRBJ2-5; V: TRBV7-7; D: -; size: -
DNA: TGTGCCAGCAGATCAAACTCTGGGGCCAACGTCCTGACTTTC; CDR3: CASRSNSGANVLTF; J: TRBJ2-6; V: TRBV7-9; D: -; size: -
DNA: TGTGCCAGCAGCGCAACCGGGACAGGGGGCAGTGAGCAGTACTTC; CDR3: CASSATGTGGSEQYF; J: TRBJ2-7; V: TRBV7-9; D: TRBD1; size: -
DNA: TGTGCCAGCTCACCACTGGGGACAGGGCCCGGGGAGCTGTTTTTT; CDR3: CASSPLGTGPGELFF; J: TRBJ2-2; V: TRBV18; D: TRBD1; size: few
DNA: TGTGCCAGCAGTATCGGGGGCTCTGGAAACACCATATATTTT; CDR3: CASSIGGSGNTIYF; J: TRBJ1-3; V: TRBV6-1; D: -; size: -
DNA: TGTGCCAGTAGTACGCTCGGGGACTATGGCTACACCTTC; CDR3: CASSTLGDYGYTF; J: TRBJ1-2; V: TRBV19; D: -; size: -
DNA: TGTGCAAGTCGCTTACCCCACCGGGCGGGGCTGTCCTACGAGCAGTACTTC; CDR3: CASRLPHRAGLSYEQYF; J: TRBJ2-7; V: TRBV12-2; D: -; size: -